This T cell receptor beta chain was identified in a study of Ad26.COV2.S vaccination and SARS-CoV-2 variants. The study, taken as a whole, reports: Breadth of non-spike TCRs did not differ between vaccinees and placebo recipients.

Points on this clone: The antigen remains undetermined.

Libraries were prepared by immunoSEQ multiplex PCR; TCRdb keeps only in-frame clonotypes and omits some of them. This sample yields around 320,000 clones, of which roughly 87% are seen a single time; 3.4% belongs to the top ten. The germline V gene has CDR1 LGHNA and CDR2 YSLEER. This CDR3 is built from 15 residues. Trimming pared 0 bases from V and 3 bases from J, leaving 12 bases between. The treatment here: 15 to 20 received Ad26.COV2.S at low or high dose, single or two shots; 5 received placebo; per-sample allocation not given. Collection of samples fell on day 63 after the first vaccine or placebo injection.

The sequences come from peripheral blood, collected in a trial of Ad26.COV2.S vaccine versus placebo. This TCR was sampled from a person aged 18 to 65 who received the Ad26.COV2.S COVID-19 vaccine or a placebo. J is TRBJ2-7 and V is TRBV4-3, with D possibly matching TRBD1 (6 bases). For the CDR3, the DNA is TGCGCCAGCAGCCAAGATCGAAGGGGACACTACGAGCAGTACTTC. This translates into CASSQDRRGHYEQYF.